Below, 3 T cell receptor beta chains from the same sample are listed, as sequenced in a study of long-term antiretroviral therapy in people with HIV. At survey level, the immunoSEQ assay was run in its v3.0 version. Assay: immunoSEQ multiplex PCR; the TCRdb copy retains only in-frame clones and omits some. The table includes about 10,000 clones, roughly four fifths detected once. The sample in question was unsorted PBMCs, obtained 0.7 years after starting antiretroviral therapy. The receptors here all came from a man aged 40-49 years with HIV.

There are a few counts of this clone. The chain links TRBV5-8 to TRBJ1-5; no reliable D call. The V end was cut by 1 base, the J end by 1 base, with 9 bases between. The CDR3 sequence is 15 residues long. Germline values: CDR1 SGHTS, CDR2 YDEGEE. CDR3 DNA sequence: TGTGCCAGCAGCTTGCTAGAGACAAGCAATCAGCCCCAGCATTTT. Amino acids: CASSLLETSNQPQHF.

CDR3: CASSSRASSTDTQYF. CDR3 nucleotide sequence: TGCGCCAGCAGCTCCCGGGCTTCTTCCACAGATACGCAGTATTTT. The V and J genes are TRBV5-1 and TRBJ2-3; D is ambiguous. Germline V gene lookup returns CDR1 SGHRS and CDR2 YFSETQ. Trimming took off 3 bases at V and 2 bases at J, with 13 bases between the two ends. The CDR3 is made up of 15 amino acids.

The chain combines TRBV7-9 with TRBJ2-3; TRBD1 agrees at 9 bases. Per the germline V gene, CDR1 is SEHNR and CDR2 is FQNEAQ (reference sequence). V was pared by 2 bases and J by 8 bases, with 8 bases of the junction left unmatched. There are 15 residues in the CDR3. CDR3 nucleotide sequence: TGTGCCAGCAGCTTATGGGGACAGGGAACGACTACGCAGTATTTT. Translated: CASSLWGQGTTTQYF.